The entry below describes one T cell receptor beta chain. The record originates from a study of blood T cells in healthy people across ages. The V end was cut by 0 bases, the J end by 6 bases, with 12 bases between. Germline V CDR1 and CDR2: SGDLS, YYNGEE. This CDR3 is 15 amino acids long. The study recruited healthy Caucasian donors from Russia who were aged roughly 6 to 95. Alongside a J-beta primer mix, a sample-barcoded 5' primer served in a second PCR lasting roughly 6 to 12 cycles. Each cDNA molecule was tagged by a template-switch adaptor that had 12 random nucleotides. Each CDR3 protein is one row after TCRdb ran MiXCR on the 5' RACE reads. The sample yields roughly 1.5 million distinct CDR3 sequences, under 55% seen once.

V gene TRBV9 combines with J gene TRBJ2-2; tentatively, D is TRBD1 (6 bases). The sample comprised blood. This receptor was obtained from a woman in her late teens or twenties in good health. The CDR3 nucleotides read TGTGCCAGCAGCGTAGTGGGCAGGGGTGCCGGGGAGCTGTTTTTT. It is translated as CASSVVGRGAGELFF.